This T cell receptor (beta chain) was profiled in a study of tumor-infiltrating lymphocytes in primary liver carcinoma. Study-wide background: Sample counts of productive TCRbeta reads spanned roughly 3.5 to 7.13 million; these counts were similar across tissue types. Study conclusions and caveats: Only about 8-25% of top clones showed up in all five tumor regions.

Of note for this clonotype: Its antigen is unidentified. One end of the junction varies from germline; a read error may be responsible.

The authors made TCR beta cDNA from about 500 ng total RNA with a constant-region primer. Generation of the TCR beta libraries relied on three nested multiplex PCR rounds using slightly modified ARM-PCR. TCRdb passed the multiplex PCR reads through MiXCR, listing each CDR3 protein once. The sample holds 40,000 to 50,000 distinct CDR3 sequences, around three quarters seen once. Co-extraction of RNA and DNA was performed on roughly 17-32 mg of unsorted bulk tissue. Each sampled tumor had five separate regions taken from it. Input material: liver tumor tissue from sampling region 3. Subset: tumor region T3, left-lateral pole. The receptor was isolated from a man aged 40-55 years with primary liver carcinoma and hepatitis B virus infection.

The chain's CDR3 is CASRLTVAGNTIYF. CDR3 bases: TGTGCCAGCAGACTAACGGTAGCAGGAAATACCATATATTTT. This chain uses TRBV6-5 with TRBJ1-3; D is unresolved. CDR1 and CDR2 (germline): MNHEY, SVGAGI. This CDR3 has 14 amino acids.